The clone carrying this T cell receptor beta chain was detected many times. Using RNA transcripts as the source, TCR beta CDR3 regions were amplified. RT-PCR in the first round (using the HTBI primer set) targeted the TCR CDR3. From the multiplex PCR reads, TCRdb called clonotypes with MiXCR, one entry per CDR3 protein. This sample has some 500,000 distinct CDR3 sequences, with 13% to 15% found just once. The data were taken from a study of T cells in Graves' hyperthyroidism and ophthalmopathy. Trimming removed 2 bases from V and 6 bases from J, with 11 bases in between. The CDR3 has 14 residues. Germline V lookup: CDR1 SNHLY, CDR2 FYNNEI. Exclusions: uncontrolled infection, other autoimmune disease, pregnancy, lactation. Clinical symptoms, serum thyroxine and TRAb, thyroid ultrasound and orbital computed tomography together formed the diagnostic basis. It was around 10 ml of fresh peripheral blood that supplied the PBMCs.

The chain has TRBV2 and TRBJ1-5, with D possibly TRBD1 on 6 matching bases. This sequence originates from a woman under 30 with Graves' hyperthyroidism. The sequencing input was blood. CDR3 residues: CASSEWWGRQPQHF. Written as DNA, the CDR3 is TGTGCCAGCAGTGAATGGTGGGGGCGTCAGCCCCAGCATTTT.